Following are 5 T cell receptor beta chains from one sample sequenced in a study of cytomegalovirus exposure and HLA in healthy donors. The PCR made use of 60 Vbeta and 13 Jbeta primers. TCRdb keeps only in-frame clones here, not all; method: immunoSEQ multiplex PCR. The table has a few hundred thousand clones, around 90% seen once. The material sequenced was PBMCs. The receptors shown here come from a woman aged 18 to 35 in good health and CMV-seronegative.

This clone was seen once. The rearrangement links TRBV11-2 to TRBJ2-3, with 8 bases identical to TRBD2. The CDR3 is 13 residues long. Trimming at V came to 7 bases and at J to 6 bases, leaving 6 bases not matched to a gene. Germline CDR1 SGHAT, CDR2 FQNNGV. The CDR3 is CASNSGGADTQYF. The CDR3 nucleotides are TGTGCCAGCAACTCCGGGGGGGCTGATACGCAGTATTTT.

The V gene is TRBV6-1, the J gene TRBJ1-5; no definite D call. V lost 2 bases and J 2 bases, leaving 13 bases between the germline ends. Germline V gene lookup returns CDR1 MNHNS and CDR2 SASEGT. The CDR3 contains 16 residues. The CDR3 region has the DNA TGTGCCAGCAGTGAATGGTCGGGATCGGGCAATCAGCCCCAGCATTTT. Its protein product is CASSEWSGSGNQPQHF.

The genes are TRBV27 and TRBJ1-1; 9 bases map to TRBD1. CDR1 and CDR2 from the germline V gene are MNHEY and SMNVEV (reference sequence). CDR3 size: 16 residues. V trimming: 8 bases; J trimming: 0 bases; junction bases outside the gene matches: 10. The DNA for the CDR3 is TGTGCCAGCTTACCACGCGGACAGGGGCTGAACACTGAAGCTTTCTTT. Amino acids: CASLPRGQGLNTEAFF.

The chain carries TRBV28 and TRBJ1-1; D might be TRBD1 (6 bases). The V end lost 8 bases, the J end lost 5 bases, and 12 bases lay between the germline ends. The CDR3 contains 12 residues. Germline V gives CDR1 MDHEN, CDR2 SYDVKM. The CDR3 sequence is CASAGGRTEAFF. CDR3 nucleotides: TGTGCCAGCGCCGGGGGGCGGACTGAAGCTTTCTTT.

The CDR3 region has the DNA TGTGCCAGCAGTGGAGGCGGGGGATTCTATGGCTACACCTTC. Amino acids: CASSGGGGFYGYTF. The chain has TRBV6-1 and TRBJ1-2; tentatively, D is TRBD1 (5 bases). This CDR3 comprises 14 residues. V was trimmed by 4 bases and J by 4 bases, leaving 13 bases between them. CDR1 is MNHNS and CDR2 is SASEGT in the germline V gene.